The next 29 T cell receptor beta chains were all read from a single sample in a study of OX40 agonist ivuxolimab in advanced cancers. The repertoire was sequenced with immunoSEQ multiplex PCR; TCRdb's copy has only in-frame clones and lacks some. The repertoire holds over 55,000 clones, 65% to 90% seen once, with approximately 0.63% in the top ten. Specimen: CD4+ or CD8+ T cells sorted from blood, collected in a trial of the OX40 agonist ivuxolimab. Receptors were obtained from an adult with an advanced solid tumor such as melanoma, head and neck, liver or kidney cancer.

This clone was counted only a few times. This chain links TRBV14 with TRBJ1-1, with D perhaps matching TRBD1 (5 bases). Trimming left V 2 bases short and J 1 base short, with 14 bases between. The CDR3 contains 16 residues. Germline V lookup: CDR1 SGHDN, CDR2 FVKESK. In DNA form, the CDR3 reads TGTGCCAGCAGCCAATCCTCGGGGGTAACGAACACTGAAGCTTTCTTT. Translating it yields CASSQSSGVTNTEAFF.

In this sample, this clone turned up once. The chain is built from TRBV19 and TRBJ2-7, with D maybe TRBD1 (6 bases). Germline V gives CDR1 LNHDA, CDR2 SQIVND (reference sequence). The ends were cut back, 5 bases at V and 4 bases at J, with 15 bases in the middle. The CDR3 sequence is 14 residues long. As DNA, the CDR3 is TGTGCCAGTAGTCTACAGGGATACGTGTACGAGCAGTACTTC. This codes for CASSLQGYVYEQYF.

The chain is built from TRBV5-1 and TRBJ2-5; 8 bases match TRBD2. The CDR3 consists of 16 residues. Germline-derived CDR1 and CDR2 are SGHRS and YFSETQ. Trimming took 0 bases from V and 4 from J; bases not matched to a gene: 8. CDR3 DNA sequence: TGCGCCAGCAGCTTGGGTCAGGTCAGCGGGGGAGAGACCCAGTACTTC. As protein: CASSLGQVSGGETQYF.

This chain joins TRBV11-2 and TRBJ2-2; 14 positions match TRBD2. The germline gives CDR1 SGHAT, CDR2 FQNNGV. V lost 8 bases, J lost 5 bases, and 16 bases stayed unmatched. The CDR3 consists of 19 residues. The CDR3 DNA is TGTGCCAGCCGTCCAATTGCGACTAGCGGGAGGGCCGGGACCGGGGAGCTGTTTTTT. Encoded protein: CASRPIATSGRAGTGELFF.

The chain carries TRBV5-4 and TRBJ2-7, with a weak D call TRBD1 (5 bases). This CDR3 region has 12 residues. Germline assignment: CDR1 SGHNT and CDR2 YYREEE (reference sequence). Trimming left V 1 base short and J 7 bases short, with 9 bases between. Here the CDR3 DNA reads TGTGCCAGCAGCTTGCAGGGCCGGGAGCAGTACTTC. It specifies CASSLQGREQYF.

This sequence joins TRBV5-6 and TRBJ2-7; a possible D gene is TRBD2 (5 bases). Trimming took off 4 bases at V and 0 bases at J, with 11 bases between the two ends. This CDR3 is built from 14 residues. Germline V gene data show CDR1 as SGHDT and CDR2 as YYEEEE. The CDR3 sequence: CASSPGVHSYEQYF. As DNA, the CDR3 is TGTGCCAGCAGCCCCGGGGTACACTCCTACGAGCAGTACTTC.

The rearrangement joins TRBV11-2 to TRBJ1-5; D is unclear. The CDR3 is 15 residues long. CDR1 is SGHAT and CDR2 is FQNNGV in the germline V gene. Trimming pared 3 bases from V and 4 bases from J, leaving 13 bases between. CDR3 DNA sequence: TGTGCCAGCAGCTTGGGTACTCGGGAGAATCAGCCCCAGCATTTT. Its protein product is CASSLGTRENQPQHF.

V usage is TRBV2 and J usage is TRBJ2-7, with D maybe TRBD1 (7 bases). CDR1 and CDR2 (germline): SNHLY, FYNNEI. Trimming left V 5 bases short and J 2 bases short, with 13 bases between. The CDR3 is 14 amino acids. The CDR3 sequence is CASSLAGGPYEQYF. The CDR3 coding sequence is TGTGCCAGCAGTCTTGCAGGGGGGCCCTACGAGCAGTACTTC.

This chain connects TRBV6-4 to TRBJ1-5; D uncertain. The CDR3 covers 13 residues. From germline, CDR1 is MRHNA and CDR2 SNTAGT. Trimming left V 0 bases short and J 5 bases short, with 5 bases between. CDR3 residues: CASSDSWDQPQHF. CDR3 DNA sequence: TGTGCCAGCAGTGACTCGTGGGATCAGCCCCAGCATTTT.

The chain couples TRBV5-4 to TRBJ1-3; D is undetermined. Germline assignment: CDR1 SGHNT and CDR2 YYREEE (reference sequence). Trimming removed 1 base from V and 4 bases from J, with 9 bases in between. There are 14 residues in the CDR3. CDR3 protein: CASSLLGSGNTIYF. The CDR3 DNA reads TGTGCCAGCAGCTTGTTGGGTTCCGGAAACACCATATATTTT.

This clone was counted a few times. The rearrangement joins TRBV19 to TRBJ1-1; no firm D call. The CDR3 contains 13 residues. With 3 bases removed from V and 8 bases from J, the gap between germline ends came to 13 bases. Per the germline V gene, CDR1 is LNHDA and CDR2 is SQIVND (reference sequence). This CDR3 reads CASSIQLRTEAFF. For the CDR3, the DNA is TGTGCCAGTAGTATTCAACTCCGTACCGAAGCTTTCTTT.

This clone occurred once. The chain combines TRBV5-1 with TRBJ1-2; possible D gene TRBD1, 6 bases. This CDR3 contains 13 residues. The germline CDR1 and CDR2 sequences are SGHRS and YFSETQ. The germline V and J ends were trimmed by 5 bases and 8 bases, with 16 bases remaining between them. In nucleotides, the CDR3 is TGCGCCAGCAGTCTTGAGGGGGTGGGCGGCTACACCTTC. Translation: CASSLEGVGGYTF.

This clone was counted once. The CDR3 DNA reads as TGCAGCGCTGGGACTAGCAGCTACAATGAGCAGTTCTTC. Translated, it gives CSAGTSSYNEQFF. The rearrangement joins TRBV29-1 to TRBJ2-7; TRBD2 matches 9 bases. The better agreement between TRBJ2-1 and the DNA end casts doubt on the J call. The germline V gene has CDR1 SQVTM and CDR2 ANQGSEA. The length of the CDR3 is 13 residues.

In this sample, this clone turned up once. V is TRBV5-5 and J is TRBJ1-6, with TRBD1 matching 9 bases. The CDR3 has 16 amino acids. After removal of 5 bases from V and 9 bases from J, the junction contained 12 bases not matched to a gene. Germline V gene data show CDR1 as SGHKS and CDR2 as YYEKEE (reference sequence). The DNA for the CDR3 is TGTGCCAGCAGTTACCAAACAGGGGGCGATGCTTCACCCCTCCACTTT. It yields the protein CASSYQTGGDASPLHF.

The gene calls are TRBV7-7 and TRBJ1-1; no firm D call. Germline lookup yields CDR1 SSHAT and CDR2 FNYEAQ (reference sequence). CDR3 length: 13 residues. Between the trimmed V and J ends, which lost 1 base and 1 base, there was a span of 4 bases. The CDR3 here is CASSLDRNTEAFF. The CDR3 nucleotides read TGTGCCAGCAGCTTAGACAGGAACACTGAAGCTTTCTTT.

The chain has TRBV5-1 and TRBJ2-3; tentative D call: TRBD2 (6 bases). The CDR3 sequence is 14 residues long. The V gene lost 7 bases and the J gene lost 0 bases, with 12 bases spanning the gap. Germline V gene data show CDR1 as SGHRS and CDR2 as YFSETQ. The CDR3: CASGAGTSTDTQYF. The CDR3 DNA sequence: TGCGCCAGCGGGGCCGGGACTAGCACAGATACGCAGTATTTT.

The chain recombines TRBV27 with TRBJ2-7; 8 bases line up with TRBD2. The germline CDR1 and CDR2 sequences are MNHEY and SMNVEV (reference sequence). V dropped 7 bases and J dropped 6; count of bases not matched to a gene: 11. The CDR3 runs 14 residues. The chain's CDR3 is CASTPSGRAGEQYF. The CDR3 coding sequence is TGTGCCAGCACCCCCTCCGGGAGGGCCGGCGAGCAGTACTTC.

The rearrangement uses TRBV7-9 and TRBJ2-3; D might be TRBD1 or TRBD2, each matching 6 bases. V lost 5 bases and J 1 base, leaving 13 bases between the germline ends. This CDR3 is 15 amino acids long. Per the germline V gene, CDR1 is SEHNR and CDR2 is FQNEAQ (reference sequence). CDR3 protein: CASSKYGGGTDTQYF. CDR3 bases: TGTGCCAGCAGCAAATACGGGGGCGGCACAGATACGCAGTATTTT.

This clone showed up just a few times. This sequence joins TRBV20-1 and TRBJ1-1; possibly TRBD1 for D (5 bases). The CDR3 extends over 10 amino acids. V lost 3 bases and J lost 6, with 5 bases in between. Germline assignment: CDR1 DFQATT and CDR2 SNEGSKA (reference sequence). CDR3 loop: CSARGAEAFF. The CDR3, as DNA: TGCAGTGCTAGGGGGGCTGAAGCTTTCTTT.

This chain links TRBV30 with TRBJ2-1; D call uncertain. CDR1 is GTSNPN, CDR2 SVGIG, per germline (reference sequence). The germline V and J ends were trimmed by 0 bases and 10 bases, with 7 bases remaining between them. This CDR3 comprises 11 residues. The CDR3 DNA reads TGTGCCTGGAGTGTCGGTGAGGAGCAGTTCTTC. Amino acid sequence: CAWSVGEEQFF.

The V and J genes are TRBV5-8 and TRBJ2-2; the match to TRBD1 covers 7 bases. The CDR3 runs 16 residues. Per the germline V gene, CDR1 is SGHTS and CDR2 is YDEGEE. V trimming: 1 base; J trimming: 2 bases; junction bases outside the gene matches: 5. The CDR3 here is CASSLSGTVNTGELFF. DNA of the CDR3: TGTGCCAGCAGCTTGTCCGGGACAGTTAACACCGGGGAGCTGTTTTTT.

This chain links TRBV27 with TRBJ2-3; 7 nucleotides line up with TRBD2. Germline assignment: CDR1 MNHEY and CDR2 SMNVEV (reference sequence). The V and J ends lost 10 bases and 4 bases, in that order; junction bases with no gene match: 17. The CDR3 length is 16 residues. The CDR3 coding sequence is TGTGCCATTCGAGTCCCGACTAGCCGGACTCCAGATACGCAGTATTTT. Protein product: CAIRVPTSRTPDTQYF.

Judged by abundance, this clone is medium-sized. The J gene is TRBJ1-5, the V gene TRBV19; 12 bases agree with TRBD1. CDR1 and CDR2 from the germline V gene are LNHDA and SQIVND (reference sequence). J gave up 7 bases and V 5 bases, and 6 bases lay outside the gene matches. The CDR3 covers 15 residues. The DNA for the CDR3 is TGTGCCAGTAGTTCCGGGACAGGGGGCGGCCAGCCCCAGCATTTT. Its translation is CASSSGTGGGQPQHF.

This chain links TRBV25-1 with TRBJ2-1; 8 nucleotides agree with TRBD2. The CDR3 spans 15 residues. After removal of 6 bases from V and 2 bases from J, the junction contained 6 bases not matched to a gene. Germline CDR1 is MGHDK and CDR2 is SYGVNS. CDR3 in amino acids: CASRPAGAAYNEQFF. The CDR3 DNA follows: TGTGCCAGCAGACCAGCGGGAGCGGCCTACAATGAGCAGTTCTTC.

The rearrangement uses TRBV2 and TRBJ1-2; D is possibly TRBD1 (5 bases). Trimming shortened V by 5 bases and J by 2 bases, and 21 bases separated the two germline ends. CDR1 and CDR2 (germline): SNHLY, FYNNEI. This CDR3 has 17 amino acids. The CDR3 nucleotides read TGTGCCAGCAGTAAAAATTCGGGACCCCAAGGGAACTATGGCTACACCTTC. It yields the protein CASSKNSGPQGNYGYTF.

The chain uses TRBV2 and TRBJ2-2; the D gene is possibly TRBD1 (6 bases). The germline gives CDR1 SNHLY, CDR2 FYNNEI. CDR3 length equals 15 residues. V shed 4 bases and J shed 3 bases, with 12 bases lying between them. Here the CDR3 reads CASSVTGLYTGELFF. The CDR3, as DNA: TGTGCCAGCAGTGTAACAGGGTTGTACACCGGGGAGCTGTTTTTT.

The chain is built from TRBV6-5 and TRBJ2-7; the D is unclear. Trimming pared 5 bases from V and 7 bases from J, leaving 12 bases between. Germline lookup yields CDR1 MNHEY and CDR2 SVGAGI. The CDR3 consists of 12 residues. The CDR3 DNA follows: TGTGCCAGCAGTAAAACGATTGGGGAGCAGTACTTC. Amino acid sequence: CASSKTIGEQYF.

The chain carries TRBV2 and TRBJ1-5, with D tentatively TRBD1 (6 bases). The CDR3 extends over 13 amino acids. Germline V gene sequence: CDR1 SNHLY, CDR2 FYNNEI. V was clipped by 1 base and J by 7 bases, with 8 bases between them. The CDR3 loop reads CASSEEGGQPQHF. The CDR3 nucleotides read TGTGCCAGCAGTGAAGAGGGGGGGCAGCCCCAGCATTTT.

This clone was seen once. The chain carries TRBV19 and TRBJ2-7; TRBD2 aligns across 14 bases. The CDR3 sequence is 15 residues long. Germline V gene data show CDR1 as LNHDA and CDR2 as SQIVND (reference sequence). Trimming cost V 5 bases and J 1 base; bases outside gene matches: 1. CDR3 nucleotides: TGTGCCAGTAGTGGGACTAGCGGGAGTTCCTACGAGCAGTACTTC. Residues: CASSGTSGSSYEQYF.